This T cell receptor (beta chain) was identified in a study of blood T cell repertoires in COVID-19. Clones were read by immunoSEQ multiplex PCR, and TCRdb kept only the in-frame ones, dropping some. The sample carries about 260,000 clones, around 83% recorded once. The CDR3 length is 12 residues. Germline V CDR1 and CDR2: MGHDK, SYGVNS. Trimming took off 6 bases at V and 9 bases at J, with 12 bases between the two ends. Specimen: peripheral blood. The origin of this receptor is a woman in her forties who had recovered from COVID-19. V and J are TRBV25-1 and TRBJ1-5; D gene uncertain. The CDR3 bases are TGTGCCAGCAGCTACTACCTGGGGCCCCAGCATTTT. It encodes CASSYYLGPQHF.